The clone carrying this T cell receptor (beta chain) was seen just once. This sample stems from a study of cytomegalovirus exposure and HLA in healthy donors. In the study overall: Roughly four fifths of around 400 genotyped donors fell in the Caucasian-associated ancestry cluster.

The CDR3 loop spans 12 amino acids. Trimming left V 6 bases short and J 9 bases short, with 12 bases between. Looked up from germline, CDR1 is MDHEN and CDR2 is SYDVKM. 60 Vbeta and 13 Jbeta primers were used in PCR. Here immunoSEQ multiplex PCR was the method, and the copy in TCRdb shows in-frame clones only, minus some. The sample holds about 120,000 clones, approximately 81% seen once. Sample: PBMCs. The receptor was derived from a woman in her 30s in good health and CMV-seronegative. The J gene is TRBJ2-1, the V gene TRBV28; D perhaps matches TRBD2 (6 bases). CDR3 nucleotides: TGTGCCAGCAGCCCGGGGCGGGGTGAGCAGTTCTTC. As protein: CASSPGRGEQFF. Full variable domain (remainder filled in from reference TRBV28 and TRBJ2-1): DVKVTQSSRYLVKRTGEKVFLECVQDMDHENMFWYRQDPGLGLRLIYFSYDVKMKEKGDIPEGYSVSREKKERFSLILESASTNQTSMYLCASSPGRGEQFFGPGTRLTVL.